A selection of T cell receptor beta chains follows, all from one sample in a study of CD8+ T cells in alopecia areata. Using immunoSEQ multiplex PCR, the repertoire was profiled, and TCRdb retains in-frame clones only, with some absent. The sample includes more than 12,000 clones, under 65% of them seen just once. The starting material was skin, obtained at week 0. These receptors were obtained from a human donor with alopecia areata. CDR3s include the opening cysteine and the closing phenylalanine or tryptophan. The order of the fields is J gene, V gene, D gene, clone size, CDR3 protein, CDR3 DNA. D genes are given only for firm matches. Clone size appears in some rows only: once, few, many, or a class for an expanded clone.

>TRBJ1-2|TRBV4-1|-|-
CASRLTSSTAINYGYTF
TGCGCCAGCAGGCTAACTTCTTCAACAGCTATCAACTATGGCTACACCTTC
>TRBJ2-7|TRBV6-1|-|few
CASLGQTYEQYF
TGTGCCAGCCTAGGACAGACCTACGAGCAGTACTTC
>TRBJ1-4|TRBV2|-|-
CASSASILREEDEKLFF
TGTGCCAGCAGTGCCTCGATTTTGAGGGAAGAGGACGAAAAACTGTTTTTT
>TRBJ1-5|TRBV28|-|few
CATLRTGGNQPQHF
TGTGCCACTCTCAGAACGGGGGGCAATCAGCCCCAGCATTTT
>TRBJ2-3|TRBV11-2|TRBD2|once
CASSSLAGEKHSTDTQYF
TGTGCCAGCAGTTCCCTAGCGGGGGAAAAACATAGCACAGATACGCAGTATTTT
>TRBJ1-1|TRBV30|-|-
CAWSETTPARNTEAFF
TGTGCCTGGAGCGAGACGACTCCCGCACGGAACACTGAAGCTTTCTTT
>TRBJ2-3|TRBV6-5|-|-
CASSYTDSTDTQYF
TGTGCCAGCAGTTACACTGACAGCACAGATACGCAGTATTTT
>TRBJ1-1|TRBV4-1|-|-
CASSREGRDTEAFF
TGCGCCAGCAGCCGAGAGGGCAGGGACACTGAAGCTTTCTTT
>TRBJ2-7|TRBV7-6|-|-
CAGSLDLARGGGTYEQYF
TGTGCCGGCAGCTTAGATCTAGCTCGGGGTGGGGGTACCTACGAGCAGTACTTC
>TRBJ2-1|TRBV28|TRBD1|few
CASSSRAGTGDPYNEQFF
TGTGCCAGCAGTTCCCGCGCCGGGACAGGAGACCCCTACAATGAGCAGTTCTTC
>TRBJ2-5|TRBV30|-|-
CAWSGRAGETQYF
TGTGCCTGGAGTGGTCGGGCGGGGGAGACCCAGTACTTC
>TRBJ1-1|TRBV5-1|-|few
CASSTEGGLNTEAFF
TGCGCCAGCAGCACGGAGGGGGGACTGAACACTGAAGCTTTCTTT
>TRBJ1-2|TRBV11-2|-|-
CASSLSVSRRTVNYGYTF
TGTGCCAGCAGCTTATCCGTCAGCAGGAGGACGGTCAACTATGGCTACACCTTC
>TRBJ1-2|TRBV7-9|-|few
CASSPMAYGYTF
TGTGCCAGCAGCCCCATGGCCTATGGCTACACCTTC
>TRBJ2-5|TRBV7-4|TRBD2|-
CASSLWASGGGETQYF
TGTGCCAGCAGCTTATGGGCTAGCGGGGGAGGAGAGACCCAGTACTTC
>TRBJ1-5|TRBV2|-|once
CASSDKWWWNQPQHF
TGTGCCAGCAGTGATAAGTGGTGGTGGAATCAGCCCCAGCATTTT
>TRBJ2-2|TRBV28|TRBD1|few
CASNPWGQGGTGELFF
TGTGCCAGCAATCCCTGGGGACAGGGGGGCACCGGGGAGCTGTTTTTT
>TRBJ1-1|TRBV19|-|-
CASGSIGQGRGNTEAFF
TGTGCCAGCGGCTCGATAGGGCAGGGTAGAGGAAACACTGAAGCTTTCTTT
>TRBJ1-3|TRBV4-3|-|-
CASSQKMYRFSGNTIYF
TGCGCCAGCAGCCAAAAGATGTACAGGTTCTCTGGAAACACCATATATTTT
>TRBJ2-2|TRBV4-1|TRBD2|-
CASSLTSGGRTGELFF
TGCGCCAGCAGCCTGACTAGCGGGGGGAGGACCGGGGAGCTGTTTTTT
>TRBJ2-3|TRBV18|TRBD2|-
CASSSGTSGGLSTDTQYF
TGTGCCAGCTCATCCGGGACTAGCGGGGGCCTTAGCACAGATACGCAGTATTTT
>TRBJ2-2|TRBV11-2|-|-
CASSLSLSRNTGELFF
TGTGCCAGCAGCTTAAGTTTGTCAAGAAACACCGGGGAGCTGTTTTTT
>TRBJ2-2|TRBV4-1|TRBD2|few
CASSQGDREAGELFF
TGCGCCAGCAGCCAAGGTGACCGGGAGGCCGGGGAGCTGTTTTTT
>TRBJ2-5|TRBV5-8|TRBD2|-
CASSELSWTRQETQYF
TGTGCCAGCAGCGAGTTATCTTGGACTAGACAAGAGACCCAGTACTTC
>TRBJ1-2|TRBV4-1|-|-
CASSQASGEGYTF
TGCGCCAGCAGCCAAGCTTCAGGGGAAGGCTACACCTTC
>TRBJ2-1|TRBV7-9|-|-
CASSLYRPYNEQFF
TGTGCCAGCAGCTTATACAGGCCCTACAATGAGCAGTTCTTC